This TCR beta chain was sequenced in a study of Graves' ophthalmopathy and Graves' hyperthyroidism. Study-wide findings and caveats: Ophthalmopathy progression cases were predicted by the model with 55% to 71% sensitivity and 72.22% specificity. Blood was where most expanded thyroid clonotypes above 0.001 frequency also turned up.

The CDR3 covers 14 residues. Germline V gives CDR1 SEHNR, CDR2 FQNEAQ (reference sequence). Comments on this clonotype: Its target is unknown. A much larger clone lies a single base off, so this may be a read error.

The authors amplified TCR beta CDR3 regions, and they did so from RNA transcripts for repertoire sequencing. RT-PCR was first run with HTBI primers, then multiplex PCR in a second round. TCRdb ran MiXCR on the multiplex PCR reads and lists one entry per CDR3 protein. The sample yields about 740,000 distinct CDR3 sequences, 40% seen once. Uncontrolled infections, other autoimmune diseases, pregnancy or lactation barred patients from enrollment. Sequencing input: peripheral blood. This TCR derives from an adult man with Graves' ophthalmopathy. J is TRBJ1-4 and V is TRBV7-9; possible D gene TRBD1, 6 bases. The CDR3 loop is CASGLWAGDEKLFF. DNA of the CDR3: TGTGCCAGCGGCTTATGGGCAGGGGATGAGAAACTGTTTTTT.